A selection of T cell receptor beta chains follows, all from one sample in a study of blood T cell repertoires in COVID-19. Profiling relied on immunoSEQ multiplex PCR, and the TCRdb table lists in-frame clones only, not all of them. The sample consists of 150,000 to 200,000 clones, more than 70% of them appearing once. Sequencing input: PBMCs or T cells enriched from blood (not recorded which). Receptor source: a man aged 35 to 55 who had recovered from COVID-19. Each CDR3 is given with its conserved first and last residue. The D gene is left open where the match is weak. Size tells how often a clone was seen (once, few, many) or the class of an expanded clone, and some rows leave it out.

abundance: NA; v_gene: TRBV11-2; j_gene: TRBJ1-2; len: 12; d_gene: NA; CDR3nt: TGTGCCAGCAGCCCGCAGGGTCTTGGCTACACCTTC; CDR3aa: CASSPQGLGYTF
abundance: NA; v_gene: TRBV4-1; j_gene: TRBJ2-2; len: 16; d_gene: NA; CDR3nt: TGCGCCAGCAGCCAAGTACAGGGTCGAAGCACCGGGGAGCTGTTTTTT; CDR3aa: CASSQVQGRSTGELFF
abundance: NA; v_gene: TRBV5-1; j_gene: TRBJ2-2; len: 14; d_gene: TRBD1; CDR3nt: TGCGCCAGCAGGTGGCAGGGGGACACCGGGGAGCTGTTTTTT; CDR3aa: CASRWQGDTGELFF
abundance: NA; v_gene: TRBV5-1; j_gene: TRBJ2-5; len: 17; d_gene: TRBD2; CDR3nt: TGCGCCAGCAGCCCCCGCCCGACGGGGGGGGGTAAAGAGACCCAGTACTTC; CDR3aa: CASSPRPTGGGKETQYF
abundance: NA; v_gene: TRBV2; j_gene: TRBJ1-6; len: 14; d_gene: TRBD1; CDR3nt: TGTGCCAGCAGTTCGGACAGGGGAAATTCACCCCTCCACTTT; CDR3aa: CASSSDRGNSPLHF
abundance: NA; v_gene: TRBV2; j_gene: TRBJ2-1; len: 13; d_gene: NA; CDR3nt: TGTGCCAGCTCAGCGGACTCCTACAATGAGCAGTTCTTC; CDR3aa: CASSADSYNEQFF
abundance: many; v_gene: TRBV7-9; j_gene: TRBJ2-7; len: 14; d_gene: TRBD1; CDR3nt: TGTGCCAGCAGCTTCTCCAGGGGGTCCTACGAGCAGTACTTC; CDR3aa: CASSFSRGSYEQYF
abundance: NA; v_gene: TRBV7-8; j_gene: TRBJ2-3; len: 17; d_gene: TRBD2; CDR3nt: TGTGCCAGCAGCTTAGTCCGGCTAGCGGGGGGGACAGATACGCAGTATTTT; CDR3aa: CASSLVRLAGGTDTQYF
abundance: NA; v_gene: TRBV5-1; j_gene: TRBJ2-3; len: 17; d_gene: NA; CDR3nt: TGCGCCAGCAGCTTGTCCGGGAGACCCTCAAACACAGATACGCAGTATTTT; CDR3aa: CASSLSGRPSNTDTQYF
abundance: NA; v_gene: TRBV4-2; j_gene: TRBJ1-4; len: 17; d_gene: NA; CDR3nt: TGTGCCAGCAGCCCGACCCTCCGGGGGGGCGGAGATGAAAAACTGTTTTTT; CDR3aa: CASSPTLRGGGDEKLFF
abundance: NA; v_gene: TRBV2; j_gene: TRBJ2-3; len: 13; d_gene: NA; CDR3nt: TGTGCCAGCAGCGGTCATAGCACAGATACGCAGTATTTT; CDR3aa: CASSGHSTDTQYF
abundance: NA; v_gene: TRBV7-9; j_gene: TRBJ2-1; len: 16; d_gene: TRBD2; CDR3nt: TGTGCCAGCAGCCCCCCCGGGACTAGAACCATAACTGAGCAGTTCTTC; CDR3aa: CASSPPGTRTITEQFF
abundance: NA; v_gene: TRBV3-1/TRBV3-2; j_gene: TRBJ1-2; len: 14; d_gene: TRBD1; CDR3nt: TGTGCCAGCAGCCCCGGGACAGGTACCTATGGCTACACCTTC; CDR3aa: CASSPGTGTYGYTF
abundance: NA; v_gene: TRBV6-5; j_gene: TRBJ2-2; len: 16; d_gene: NA; CDR3nt: TGTGCCAGCAGTTACTCGGGTAGGGGAGGAACCGGGGAGCTGTTTTTT; CDR3aa: CASSYSGRGGTGELFF
abundance: NA; v_gene: TRBV27; j_gene: TRBJ1-4; len: 15; d_gene: TRBD1; CDR3nt: TGTGCCAGCAGTGGGACAGACCCAGGGGTTGAAAAACTGTTTTTT; CDR3aa: CASSGTDPGVEKLFF
abundance: NA; v_gene: TRBV19; j_gene: TRBJ2-3; len: 15; d_gene: TRBD1; CDR3nt: TGTGCCAGTAGCTCACAGGGGGCACGCACAGATACGCAGTATTTT; CDR3aa: CASSSQGARTDTQYF
abundance: NA; v_gene: TRBV11-2; j_gene: TRBJ2-1; len: 14; d_gene: TRBD1; CDR3nt: TGTGCCAGCAGCTCAACCGGACAGGGCAATGAGCAGTTCTTC; CDR3aa: CASSSTGQGNEQFF
abundance: NA; v_gene: TRBV2; j_gene: TRBJ1-3; len: 15; d_gene: NA; CDR3nt: TGTGCCAGCAACCCCATCGGGAGCTCTGGAAACACCATATATTTT; CDR3aa: CASNPIGSSGNTIYF
abundance: NA; v_gene: TRBV7-3; j_gene: TRBJ2-3; len: 15; d_gene: NA; CDR3nt: TGTGCCAGCAGCTTGACCGGGGGGCCAGGGGATACGCAGTATTTT; CDR3aa: CASSLTGGPGDTQYF
abundance: NA; v_gene: TRBV7-9; j_gene: TRBJ1-2; len: 16; d_gene: NA; CDR3nt: TGTGCCAGCAGCTTAAGCAGCGAAATTTTCTTTTATGGCTACACCTTC; CDR3aa: CASSLSSEIFFYGYTF
abundance: NA; v_gene: TRBV5-6; j_gene: TRBJ1-6; len: 14; d_gene: NA; CDR3nt: TGTGCCAGCAGCTTGGGACAGACCGCACTTCTCCTCCACTTT; CDR3aa: CASSLGQTALLLHF
abundance: NA; v_gene: TRBV10-2; j_gene: TRBJ1-3; len: 14; d_gene: NA; CDR3nt: TGCGCCAGCAGCCGAGACAACTCTGGAAACACCATATATTTT; CDR3aa: CASSRDNSGNTIYF
abundance: NA; v_gene: TRBV7-9; j_gene: TRBJ1-4; len: 15; d_gene: TRBD1; CDR3nt: TGTGCCAGCAGCTTAGAGGGACAGGTTGGAGAAAAACTGTTTTTT; CDR3aa: CASSLEGQVGEKLFF